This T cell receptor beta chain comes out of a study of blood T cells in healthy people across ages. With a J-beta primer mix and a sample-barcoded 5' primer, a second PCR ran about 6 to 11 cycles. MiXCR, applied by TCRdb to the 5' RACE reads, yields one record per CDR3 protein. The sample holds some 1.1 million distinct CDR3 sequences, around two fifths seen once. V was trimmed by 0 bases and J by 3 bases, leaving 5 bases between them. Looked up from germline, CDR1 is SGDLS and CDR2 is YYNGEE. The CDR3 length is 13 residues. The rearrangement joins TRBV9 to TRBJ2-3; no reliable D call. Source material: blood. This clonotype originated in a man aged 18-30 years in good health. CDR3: CASSVDWTDTQYF. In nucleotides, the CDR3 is TGTGCCAGCAGCGTAGACTGGACAGATACGCAGTATTTT.